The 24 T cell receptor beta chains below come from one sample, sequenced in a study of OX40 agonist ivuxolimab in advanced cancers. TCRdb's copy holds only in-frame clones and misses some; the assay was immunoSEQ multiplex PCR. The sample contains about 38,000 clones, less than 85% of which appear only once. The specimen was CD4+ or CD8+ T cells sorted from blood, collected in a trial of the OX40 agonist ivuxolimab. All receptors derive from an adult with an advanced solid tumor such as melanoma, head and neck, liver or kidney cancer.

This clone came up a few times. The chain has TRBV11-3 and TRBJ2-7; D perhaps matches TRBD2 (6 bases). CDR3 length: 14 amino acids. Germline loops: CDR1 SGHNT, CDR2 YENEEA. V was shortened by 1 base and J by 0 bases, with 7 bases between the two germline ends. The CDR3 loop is CASSLGGDSYEQYF. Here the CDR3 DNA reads TGTGCCAGCAGCTTAGGCGGGGACTCCTACGAGCAGTACTTC.

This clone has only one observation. In nucleotides, the CDR3 is TGTGCCAGCAAACCAAGGATGGGGGTGTCTCAGCCCCAGCATTTT. Encoded protein: CASKPRMGVSQPQHF. The J gene is TRBJ1-5, the V gene TRBV2; the D gene is possibly TRBD1 (5 bases). The CDR3 loop spans 15 amino acids. The V gene lost 7 bases and the J gene lost 6 bases, with 19 bases spanning the gap. Germline V lookup: CDR1 SNHLY, CDR2 FYNNEI.

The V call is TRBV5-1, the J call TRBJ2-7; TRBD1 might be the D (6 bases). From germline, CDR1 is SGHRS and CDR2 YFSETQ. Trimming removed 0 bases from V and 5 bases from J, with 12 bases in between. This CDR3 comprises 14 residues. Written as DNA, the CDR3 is TGCGCCAGCAGCTTGGGACAGGATGCCGACGAGCAGTACTTC. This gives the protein CASSLGQDADEQYF.

Here the CDR3 DNA reads TGTGCCAGCAGCCAAGCGGGACAGGGGTCCCATCAGCCCCAGCATTTT. Translating it yields CASSQAGQGSHQPQHF. The chain links TRBV7-2 to TRBJ1-5; 10 bases line up with TRBD1. This CDR3 has 16 amino acids. After removal of 5 bases from V and 5 bases from J, the junction contained 9 bases not matched to a gene. Germline-derived CDR1 and CDR2 are SGHTA and FQGNSA.

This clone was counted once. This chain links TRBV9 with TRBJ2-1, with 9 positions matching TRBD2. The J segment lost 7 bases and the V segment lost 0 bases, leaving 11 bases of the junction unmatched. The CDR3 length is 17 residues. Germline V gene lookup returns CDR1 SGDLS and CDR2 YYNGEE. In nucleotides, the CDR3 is TGTGCCAGCAGCGTAGGCCCGAGCGGGAGGCGCGGGAATGAGCAGTTCTTC. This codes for CASSVGPSGRRGNEQFF.

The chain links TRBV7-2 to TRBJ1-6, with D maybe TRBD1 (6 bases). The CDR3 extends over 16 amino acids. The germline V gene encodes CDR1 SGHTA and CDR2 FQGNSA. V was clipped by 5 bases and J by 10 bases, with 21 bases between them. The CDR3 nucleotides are TGTGCCAGCAGCGCCATGGCGGGGGGCGCGAGGTCACCCCTCCACTTT. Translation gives CASSAMAGGARSPLHF.

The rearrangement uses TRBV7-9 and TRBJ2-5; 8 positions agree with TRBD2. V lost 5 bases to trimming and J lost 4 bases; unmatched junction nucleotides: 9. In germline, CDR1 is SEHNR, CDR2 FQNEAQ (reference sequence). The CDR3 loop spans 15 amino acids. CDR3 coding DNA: TGTGCCAGCAGCACATCCCAGGGACTAGGAGAGACCCAGTACTTC. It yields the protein CASSTSQGLGETQYF.

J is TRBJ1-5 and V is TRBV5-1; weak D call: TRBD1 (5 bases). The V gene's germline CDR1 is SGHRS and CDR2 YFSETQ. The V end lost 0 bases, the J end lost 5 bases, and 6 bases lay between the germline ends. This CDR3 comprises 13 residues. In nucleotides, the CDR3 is TGCGCCAGCAGCTTGGGGGGGGATCAGCCCCAGCATTTT. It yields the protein CASSLGGDQPQHF.

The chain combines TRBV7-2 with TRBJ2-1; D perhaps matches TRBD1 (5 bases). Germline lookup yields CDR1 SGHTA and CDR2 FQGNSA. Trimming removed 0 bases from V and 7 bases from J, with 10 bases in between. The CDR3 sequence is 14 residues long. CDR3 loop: CASSLAFRVNEQFF. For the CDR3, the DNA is TGTGCCAGCAGCTTAGCGTTCAGGGTGAATGAGCAGTTCTTC. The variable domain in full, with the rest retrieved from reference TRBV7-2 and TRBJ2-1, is GAGVSQSPSNKVTEKGKDVELRCDPISGHTALYWYRQSLGQGLEFLIYFQGNSAPDKSGLPSDRFSAERTGGSVSTLTIQRTQQEDSAVYLCASSLAFRVNEQFFGPGTRLTVL.

The CDR3 region has the DNA TGTGCCAGCAGTCCTAGGTCCGAGCAGTTCTTC. Translating gives CASSPRSEQFF. The rearrangement links TRBV7-9 to TRBJ2-1; D is unresolved. This CDR3 is built from 11 residues. The germline CDR1 and CDR2 sequences are SEHNR and FQNEAQ (reference sequence). V lost 6 bases and J 10 bases, leaving 10 bases between the germline ends.

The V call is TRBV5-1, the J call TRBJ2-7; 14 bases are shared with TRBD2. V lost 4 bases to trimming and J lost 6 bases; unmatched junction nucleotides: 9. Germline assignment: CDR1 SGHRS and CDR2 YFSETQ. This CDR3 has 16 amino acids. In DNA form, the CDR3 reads TGCGCCAGCAGCCCGGGCGGGACTAGCGGGAGAATCGAGCAGTACTTC. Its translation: CASSPGGTSGRIEQYF.

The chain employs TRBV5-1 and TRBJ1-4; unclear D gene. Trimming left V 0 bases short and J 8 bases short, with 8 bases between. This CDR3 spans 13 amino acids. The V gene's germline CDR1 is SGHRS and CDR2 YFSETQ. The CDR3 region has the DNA TGCGCCAGCAGCTTGGAGGACGGGGAAAAACTGTTTTTT. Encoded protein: CASSLEDGEKLFF.

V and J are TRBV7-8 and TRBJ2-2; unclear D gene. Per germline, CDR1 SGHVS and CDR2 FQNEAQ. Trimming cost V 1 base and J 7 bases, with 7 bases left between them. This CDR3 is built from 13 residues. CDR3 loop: CASSLGGVGELFF. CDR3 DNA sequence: TGTGCCAGCAGCTTAGGGGGTGTCGGGGAGCTGTTTTTT.

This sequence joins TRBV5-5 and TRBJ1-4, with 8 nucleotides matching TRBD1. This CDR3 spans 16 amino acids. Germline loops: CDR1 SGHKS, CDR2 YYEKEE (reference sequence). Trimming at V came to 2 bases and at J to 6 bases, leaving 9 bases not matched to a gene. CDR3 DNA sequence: TGTGCCAGCAGCTTTGGGACAGGCTTCAGAGATGAAAAACTGTTTTTT. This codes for CASSFGTGFRDEKLFF.

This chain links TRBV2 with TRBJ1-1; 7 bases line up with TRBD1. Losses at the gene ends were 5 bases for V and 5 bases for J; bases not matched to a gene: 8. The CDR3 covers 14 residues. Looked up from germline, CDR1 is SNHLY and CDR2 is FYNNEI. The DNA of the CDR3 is TGTGCCAGCAGTAGTCTAGGGGGCAAAACTGAAGCTTTCTTT. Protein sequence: CASSSLGGKTEAFF.

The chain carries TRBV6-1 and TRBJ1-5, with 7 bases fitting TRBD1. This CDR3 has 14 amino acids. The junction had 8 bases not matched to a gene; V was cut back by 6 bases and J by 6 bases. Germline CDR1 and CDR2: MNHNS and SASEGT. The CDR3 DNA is TGTGCCAGCAGGGGAAGACAGGGCGCTCAGCCCCAGCATTTT. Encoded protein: CASRGRQGAQPQHF.

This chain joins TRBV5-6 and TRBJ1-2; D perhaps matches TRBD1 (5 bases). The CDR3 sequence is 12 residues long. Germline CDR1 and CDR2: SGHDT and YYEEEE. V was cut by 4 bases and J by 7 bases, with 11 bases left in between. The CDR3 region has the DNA TGTGCCAGCAGCCCCGGGACCGTTGGCTACACCTTC. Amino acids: CASSPGTVGYTF.

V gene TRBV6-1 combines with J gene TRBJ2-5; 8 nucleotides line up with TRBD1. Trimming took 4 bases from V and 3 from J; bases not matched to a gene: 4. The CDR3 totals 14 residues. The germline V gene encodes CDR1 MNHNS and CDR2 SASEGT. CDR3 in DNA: TGTGCCAGCAGTGTCATGACAGGGGAAGAGACCCAGTACTTC. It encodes CASSVMTGEETQYF.

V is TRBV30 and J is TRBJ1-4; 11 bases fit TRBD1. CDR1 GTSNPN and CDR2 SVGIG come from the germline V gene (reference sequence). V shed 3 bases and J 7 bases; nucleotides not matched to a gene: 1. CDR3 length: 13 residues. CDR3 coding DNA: TGTGCCTGGAGCGGGACAGGGGGTGAAAAACTGTTTTTT. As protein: CAWSGTGGEKLFF. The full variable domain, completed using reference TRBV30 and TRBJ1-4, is SQTIHQWPATLVQPVGSPLSLECTVEGTSNPNLYWYRQAAGRGLQLLFYSVGIGQISSEVPQNLSASRPQDRQFILSSKKLLLSDSGFYLCAWSGTGGEKLFFGSGTQLSVL.

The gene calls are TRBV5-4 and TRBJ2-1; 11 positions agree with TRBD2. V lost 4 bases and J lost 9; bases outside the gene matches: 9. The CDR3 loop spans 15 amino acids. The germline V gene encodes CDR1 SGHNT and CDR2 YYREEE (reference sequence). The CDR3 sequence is CASSPTSGREGEQFF. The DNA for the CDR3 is TGTGCCAGCAGCCCCACTAGCGGGAGAGAGGGTGAGCAGTTCTTC.

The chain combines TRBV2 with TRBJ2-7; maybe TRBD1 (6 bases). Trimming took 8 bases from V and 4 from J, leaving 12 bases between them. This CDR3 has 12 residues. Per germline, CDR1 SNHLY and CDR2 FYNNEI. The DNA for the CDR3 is TGTGCCAGCGGGACATTCCCTTACGAGCAGTACTTC. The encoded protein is CASGTFPYEQYF.

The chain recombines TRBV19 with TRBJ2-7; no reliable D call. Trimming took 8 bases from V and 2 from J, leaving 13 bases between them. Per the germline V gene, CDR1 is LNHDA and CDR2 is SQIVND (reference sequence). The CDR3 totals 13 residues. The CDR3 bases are TGTGCCAGTTCTAGTTACGTACCCTACGAGCAGTACTTC. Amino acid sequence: CASSSYVPYEQYF.

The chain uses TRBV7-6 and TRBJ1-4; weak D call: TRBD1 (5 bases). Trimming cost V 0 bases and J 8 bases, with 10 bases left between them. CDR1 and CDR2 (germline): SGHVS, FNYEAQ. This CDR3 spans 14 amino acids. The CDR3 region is CASSLALRGEKLFF. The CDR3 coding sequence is TGTGCCAGCAGCTTAGCTCTCCGGGGGGAAAAACTGTTTTTT.

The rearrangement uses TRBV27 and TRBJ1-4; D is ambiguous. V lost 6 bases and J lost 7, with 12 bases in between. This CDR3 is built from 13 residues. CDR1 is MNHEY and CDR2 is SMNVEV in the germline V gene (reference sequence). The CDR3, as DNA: TGTGCCAGCAGCCGTACTCCGGGTGAAAAACTGTTTTTT. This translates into CASSRTPGEKLFF.